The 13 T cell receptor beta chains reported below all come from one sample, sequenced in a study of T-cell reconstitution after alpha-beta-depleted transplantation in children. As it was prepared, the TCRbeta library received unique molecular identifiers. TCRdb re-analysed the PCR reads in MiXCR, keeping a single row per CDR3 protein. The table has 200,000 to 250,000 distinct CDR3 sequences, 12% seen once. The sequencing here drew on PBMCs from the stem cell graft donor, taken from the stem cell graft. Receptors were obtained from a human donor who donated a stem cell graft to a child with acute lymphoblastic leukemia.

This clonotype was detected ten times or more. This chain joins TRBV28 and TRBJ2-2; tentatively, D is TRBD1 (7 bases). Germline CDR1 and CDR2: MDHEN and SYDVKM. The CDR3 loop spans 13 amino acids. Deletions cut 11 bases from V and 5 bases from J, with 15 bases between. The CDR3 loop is CAGGGGGTGELFF. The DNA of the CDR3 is TGTGCCGGCGGAGGGGGCGGGACCGGGGAGCTGTTTTTT.

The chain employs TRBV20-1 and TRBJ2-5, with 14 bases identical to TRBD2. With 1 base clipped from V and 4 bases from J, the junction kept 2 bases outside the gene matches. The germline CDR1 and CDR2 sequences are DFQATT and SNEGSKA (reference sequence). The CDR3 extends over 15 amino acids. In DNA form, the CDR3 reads TGCAGTGCTAGAGGACTAGCGGGGGGGGGAGAGACCCAGTACTTC. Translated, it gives CSARGLAGGGETQYF.

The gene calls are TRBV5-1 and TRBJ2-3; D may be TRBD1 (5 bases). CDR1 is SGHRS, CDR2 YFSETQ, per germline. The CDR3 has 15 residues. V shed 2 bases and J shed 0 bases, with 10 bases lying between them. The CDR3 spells CASSFGQASTDTQYF. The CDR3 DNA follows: TGCGCCAGCAGCTTCGGACAAGCTAGCACAGATACGCAGTATTTT.

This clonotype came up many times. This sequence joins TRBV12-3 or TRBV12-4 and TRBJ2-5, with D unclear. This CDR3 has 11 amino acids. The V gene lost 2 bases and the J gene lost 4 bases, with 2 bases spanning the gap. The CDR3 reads CASSLSETQYF. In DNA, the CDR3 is TGTGCCAGCAGTTTATCAGAGACCCAGTACTTC.

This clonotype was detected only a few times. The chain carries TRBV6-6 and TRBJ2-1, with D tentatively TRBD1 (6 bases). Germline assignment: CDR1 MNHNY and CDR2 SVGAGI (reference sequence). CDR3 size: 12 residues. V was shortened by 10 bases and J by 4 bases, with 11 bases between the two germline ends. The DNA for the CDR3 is TGTGCCATCAGCAGGGGATACAATGAGCAGTTCTTC. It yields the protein CAISRGYNEQFF.

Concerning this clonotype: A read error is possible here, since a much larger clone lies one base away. The CDR3 DNA follows: TGTGCCACCCGTCCCGGCCTTACCACCACAGATACGCAGTATTTT. Translation: CATRPGLTTTDTQYF. The chain employs TRBV7-2 and TRBJ2-3; D uncertain. CDR1 is SGHTA and CDR2 is FQGNSA in the germline V gene. V was trimmed by 10 bases and J by 2 bases, leaving 19 bases between them. This CDR3 region has 15 residues.

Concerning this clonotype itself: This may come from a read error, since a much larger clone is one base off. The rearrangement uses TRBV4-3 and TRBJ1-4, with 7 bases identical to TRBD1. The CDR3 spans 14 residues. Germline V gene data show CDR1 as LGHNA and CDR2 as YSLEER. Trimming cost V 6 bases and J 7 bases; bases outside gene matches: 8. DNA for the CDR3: TGCGCCAGCAGTCCGGGACAGTCTATTGAAAAACTGTTTTTT. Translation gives CASSPGQSIEKLFF.

Here the CDR3 DNA reads TGTGCCACCGCACTCGAGGGAGTAACTAATGAAAAACTGTTTTTT. Amino acids: CATALEGVTNEKLFF. V is TRBV7-9 and J is TRBJ1-4; unclear D gene. CDR1 is SEHNR, CDR2 FQNEAQ, per germline (reference sequence). This CDR3 spans 15 amino acids. V lost 10 bases and J 1 base, leaving 16 bases between the germline ends.

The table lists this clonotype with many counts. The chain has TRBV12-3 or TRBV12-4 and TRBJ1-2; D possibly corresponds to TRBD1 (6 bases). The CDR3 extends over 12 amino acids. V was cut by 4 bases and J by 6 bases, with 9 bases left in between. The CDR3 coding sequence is TGTGCCAGCAGTTACTACAGGGATGGCTACACCTTC. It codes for CASSYYRDGYTF.

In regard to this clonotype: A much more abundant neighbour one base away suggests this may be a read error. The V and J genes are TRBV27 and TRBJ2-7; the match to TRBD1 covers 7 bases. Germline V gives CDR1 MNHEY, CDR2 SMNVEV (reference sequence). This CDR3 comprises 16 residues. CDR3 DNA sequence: TGTGCCTGCAGTTTAAGGGGGCACTCAATCGTCTACGAGCAGTACTTC. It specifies CACSLRGHSIVYEQYF.

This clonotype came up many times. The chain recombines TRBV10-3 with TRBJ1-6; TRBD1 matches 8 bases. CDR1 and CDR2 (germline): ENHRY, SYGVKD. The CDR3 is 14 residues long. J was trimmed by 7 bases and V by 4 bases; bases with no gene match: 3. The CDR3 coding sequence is TGTGCCATCAGTGTGGACAGGGCCAATTCACCCCTCCACTTT. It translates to CAISVDRANSPLHF.

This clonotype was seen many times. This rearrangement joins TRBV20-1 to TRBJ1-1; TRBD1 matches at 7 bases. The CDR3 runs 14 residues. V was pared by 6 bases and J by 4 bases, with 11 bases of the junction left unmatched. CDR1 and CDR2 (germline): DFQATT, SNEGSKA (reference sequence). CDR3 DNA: TGCAGTGCCCCTCCGAGGACAGGAGTCACTGAAGCTTTCTTT. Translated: CSAPPRTGVTEAFF.

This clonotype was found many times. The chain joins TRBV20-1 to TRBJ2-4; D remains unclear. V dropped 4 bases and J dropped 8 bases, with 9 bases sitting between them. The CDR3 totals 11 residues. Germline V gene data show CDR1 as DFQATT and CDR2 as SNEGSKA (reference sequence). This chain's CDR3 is CSATPGDIQYF. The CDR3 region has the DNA TGCAGTGCTACCCCTGGCGACATTCAGTACTTC.